The clone carrying this T cell receptor (beta chain) was seen only a few times. Its antigen is not identified. The sample belongs to a study of cytomegalovirus exposure and HLA in healthy donors. The V end lost 3 bases, the J end lost 0 bases, and 9 bases lay between the germline ends. Germline lookup yields CDR1 SGHNT and CDR2 YENEEA. This CDR3 has 15 residues. All the people who gave samples were healthy bone marrow donors. Findings and caveats of the study: TCR beta V- and J-gene trimming, according to a later analysis, was linked to a missense DCLRE1C variant. In a later analysis, specific HLA alleles were associated with about 18,000 TCR beta sequences at a 0.05 false discovery rate.

PCR employed 60 Vbeta and 13 Jbeta primers. Profiling relied on immunoSEQ multiplex PCR, and the TCRdb table lists in-frame clones only, not all of them. The table includes a few hundred thousand clones, 85% to 90% detected once. The sequencing sample was made of PBMCs. The chain uses TRBV11-3 and TRBJ1-3, with D possibly TRBD1 on 5 matching bases. The sequence came from a woman under 30 in good health and CMV-seronegative. Here the CDR3 reads CASSFDSNSGNTIYF. The CDR3 nucleotides are TGTGCCAGCAGCTTTGACAGTAACTCTGGAAACACCATATATTTT.